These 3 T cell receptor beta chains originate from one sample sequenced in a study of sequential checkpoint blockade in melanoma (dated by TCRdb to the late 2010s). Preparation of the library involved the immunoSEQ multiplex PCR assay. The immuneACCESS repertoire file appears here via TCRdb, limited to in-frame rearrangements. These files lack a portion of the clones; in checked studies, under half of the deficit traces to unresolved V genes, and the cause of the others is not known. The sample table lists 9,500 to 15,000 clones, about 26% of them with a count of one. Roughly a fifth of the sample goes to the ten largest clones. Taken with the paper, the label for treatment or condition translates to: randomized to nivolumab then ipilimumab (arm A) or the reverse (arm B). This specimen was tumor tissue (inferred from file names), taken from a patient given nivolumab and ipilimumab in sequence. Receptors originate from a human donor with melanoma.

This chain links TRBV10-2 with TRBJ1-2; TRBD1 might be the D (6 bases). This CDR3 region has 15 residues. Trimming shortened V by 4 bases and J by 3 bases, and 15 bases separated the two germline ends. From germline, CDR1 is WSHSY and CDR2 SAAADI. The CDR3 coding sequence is TGCGCCAGCAGTGGATGGGGGCCGGGGCACTATGGCTACACCTTC. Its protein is CASSGWGPGHYGYTF.

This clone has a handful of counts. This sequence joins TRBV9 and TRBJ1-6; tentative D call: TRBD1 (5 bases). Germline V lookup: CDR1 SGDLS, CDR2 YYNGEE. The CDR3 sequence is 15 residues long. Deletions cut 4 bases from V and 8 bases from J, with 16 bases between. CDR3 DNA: TGTGCCAGCAGCCCCCGGGACTTTACTCATTCACCCCTCCACTTT. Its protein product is CASSPRDFTHSPLHF. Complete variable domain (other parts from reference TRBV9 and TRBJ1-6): DSGVTQTPKHLITATGQRVTLRCSPRSGDLSVYWYQQSLDQGLQFLIQYYNGEERAKGNILERFSAQQFPDLHSELNLSSLELGDSALYFCASSPRDFTHSPLHFGNGTRLTVT.

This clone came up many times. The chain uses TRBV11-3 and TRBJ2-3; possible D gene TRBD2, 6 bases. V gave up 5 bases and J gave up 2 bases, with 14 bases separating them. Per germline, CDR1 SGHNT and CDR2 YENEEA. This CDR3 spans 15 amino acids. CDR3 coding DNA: TGTGCCAGCAGCATTCGGGACTCCCTCACAGATACGCAGTATTTT. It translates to CASSIRDSLTDTQYF.